This TCR beta chain was documented in a study of CD8 T cells in ankylosing spondylitis. Study outcomes and limitations: Disease-associated clones were reportedly significantly overrepresented in matched ankylosing spondylitis synovial fluid. Reports of some motif variants in reactive arthritis synovial fluid and blood predate this one.

The CDR3 is 14 amino acids. The J segment lost 6 bases and the V segment lost 2 bases, leaving 4 bases of the junction unmatched. CDR1 and CDR2 from the germline V gene are MGHRA and YSYEKL. One entry per CDR3 protein, called by TCRdb with MiXCR from the 5' RACE reads. This sample has 300,000 to 400,000 distinct CDR3 sequences, with approximately 14% found just once. This clonotype occurred a few times. Its antigen is not known. Material: blood, either unsorted or a sorted T cell fraction (not recorded which). The sequence was collected from a male donor with ankylosing spondylitis or in good health (not recorded which). This chain connects TRBV4-1 to TRBJ2-7; TRBD1 matches at 10 bases. CDR3 sequence (DNA): TGCGCCAGCAGCCAACCGAGACAGGGGGCCGAGCAGTACTTC. Translated, it gives CASSQPRQGAEQYF.